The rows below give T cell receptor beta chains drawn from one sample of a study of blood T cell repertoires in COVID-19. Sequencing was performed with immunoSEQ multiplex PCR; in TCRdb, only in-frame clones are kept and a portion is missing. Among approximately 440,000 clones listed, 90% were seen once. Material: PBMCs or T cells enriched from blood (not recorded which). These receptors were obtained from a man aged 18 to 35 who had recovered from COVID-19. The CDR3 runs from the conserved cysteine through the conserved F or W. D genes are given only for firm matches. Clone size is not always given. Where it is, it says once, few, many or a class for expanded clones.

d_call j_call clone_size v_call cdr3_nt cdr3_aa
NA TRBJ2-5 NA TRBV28 TGTGCCAGCAGTATTGACAGGAAGCGAGAGACCCAGTACTTC CASSIDRKRETQYF
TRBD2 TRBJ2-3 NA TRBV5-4 TGTGCCAGCAGCATGAGACTAGCGGGAGTCACAGATACGCAGTATTTT CASSMRLAGVTDTQYF
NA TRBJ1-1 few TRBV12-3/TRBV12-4 TGTGCCAGCAGTTTTTCCGTGAACACTGAAGCTTTCTTT CASSFSVNTEAFF
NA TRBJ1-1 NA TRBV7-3 TGTGCCAGCAGCTCCCAGGGAGGGCTCGCTGAAGCTTTCTTT CASSSQGGLAEAFF
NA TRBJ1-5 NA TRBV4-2 TGTGCCAGCAGCCAAGTGGCGGGCGGTCCCAATCAGCCCCAGCATTTT CASSQVAGGPNQPQHF
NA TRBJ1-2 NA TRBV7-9 TGTGCCAGCAGCTTAGGGCCAAACTATGGCTACACCTTC CASSLGPNYGYTF
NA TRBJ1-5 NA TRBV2 TGTGCCAGCAGCCTAAATCAGCCCCAGCATTTT CASSLNQPQHF
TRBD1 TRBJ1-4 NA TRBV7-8 TGTGCCAGCAGCAGGGATCGACAGGGCAATGAAAAACTGTTTTTT CASSRDRQGNEKLFF
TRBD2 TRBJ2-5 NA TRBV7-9 TGTGCCAGCAGCTTAGGGAGCGGGGGGGCTAGAGAGACCCAGTACTTC CASSLGSGGARETQYF
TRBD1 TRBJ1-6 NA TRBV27 TGTGCCAGCAGTCTCGGGACAGGGATCGATTCACCCCTCCACTTT CASSLGTGIDSPLHF
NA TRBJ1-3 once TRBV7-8 TGTGCCAGCAGCCCAGGGGCTGGAAACACCATATATTTT CASSPGAGNTIYF
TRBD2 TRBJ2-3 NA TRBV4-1 TGCGCCAGCAGCCAAGGGGGGACTAGAACCACAGATACGCAGTATTTT CASSQGGTRTTDTQYF
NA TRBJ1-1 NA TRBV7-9 TGTGCCAGCAGTGTGGAGGAGTACACTGAAGCTTTCTTT CASSVEEYTEAFF
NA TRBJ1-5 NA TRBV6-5 TGTGCCAGCAGTTCCGGCCAGGGTGCCAATCAGCCCCAGCATTTT CASSSGQGANQPQHF
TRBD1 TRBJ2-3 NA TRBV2 TGTGCCAGCAGTGACGTCGGGGTAGGGGGCATAGGTACGCAGTATTTT CASSDVGVGGIGTQYF
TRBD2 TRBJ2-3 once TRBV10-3 TGTGCCATCAGGGCGGTAGCTAGCGGGGACAGAGATACGCAGTATTTT CAIRAVASGDRDTQYF
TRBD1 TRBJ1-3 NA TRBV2 TGTGCCAGCAGGGACAGGCTGCCTGGAAACACCATATATTTT CASRDRLPGNTIYF
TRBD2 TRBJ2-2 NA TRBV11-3 TGTGCCAGCAGCTATACGGGACTAGCTAGTTTTAACACCGGGGAGCTGTTTTTT CASSYTGLASFNTGELFF
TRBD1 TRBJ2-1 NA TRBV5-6 TGTGCCAGCAGCTTGGTACAGGGGGGCTACAATGAGCAGTTCTTC CASSLVQGGYNEQFF
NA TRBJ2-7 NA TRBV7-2 TGTGCCAGCAGCTCCCGTGGCGGGGTTAGCTCCTACGAGCAGTACTTC CASSSRGGVSSYEQYF
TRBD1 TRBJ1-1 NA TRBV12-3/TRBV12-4 TGTGCCAGCAGTACTGACAGGGAAGGTAAAGCTTTCTTT CASSTDREGKAFF
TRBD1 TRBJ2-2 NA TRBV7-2 TGTGCCAGCAGCTTATTGGGACAGAGGTTAACCGGGGAGCTGTTTTTT CASSLLGQRLTGELFF
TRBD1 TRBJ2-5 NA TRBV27 TGTGCCAGCAGCCCCCAGGGGGCGCTGAGCCAAGAGACCCAGTACTTC CASSPQGALSQETQYF
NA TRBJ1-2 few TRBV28 TGTGCCAGCAGTTTGAGGGGGGGCTATGGCTACACCTTC CASSLRGGYGYTF
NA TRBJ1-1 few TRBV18 TGTGCCAGCTCACGGTCGGGGTATCCGGAAGCTTTCTTT CASSRSGYPEAFF